These 15 T cell receptor beta chains were sequenced from one sample in a study of shared clonotypes between healthy human individuals. Profiling relied on immunoSEQ multiplex PCR, and the TCRdb table lists in-frame clones only, not all of them. The sample includes a few million clones, over 90% of them seen just once. Specimen: naive CD4+ T cells from PBMCs. The subset denotes: CD45RA+ positively selected. The origin of the receptors is a man younger than 35 in good health. Some clones in this sample may be carry-over from other donors' samples.

This chain connects TRBV6-5 to TRBJ2-1; a possible D gene is TRBD1 (6 bases). The CDR3 is 16 residues long. V was pared by 0 bases and J by 4 bases, with 13 bases between. Germline CDR1 MNHEY, CDR2 SVGAGI. The CDR3 nucleotides read TGTGCCAGCAGTTACTCAGGGGGACCGCGTTACAATGAGCAGTTCTTC. Its translation is CASSYSGGPRYNEQFF.

Only one count was recorded for this clone. Here the CDR3 reads CASRTLAGNTGELFF. DNA for the CDR3: TGTGCCAGCAGAACACTAGCGGGGAACACCGGGGAGCTGTTTTTT. V and J are TRBV28 and TRBJ2-2; 9 nucleotides match TRBD2. Germline V gene sequence: CDR1 MDHEN, CDR2 SYDVKM. With V trimmed by 6 bases and J by 1 base, 3 bases remained unmatched. CDR3 length: 15 residues.

J is TRBJ2-3 and V is TRBV29-1, with 8 bases aligning to TRBD1. Trimming cost V 7 bases and J 5 bases; bases outside gene matches: 14. The CDR3 is 15 residues long. Germline V gene lookup returns CDR1 SQVTM and CDR2 ANQGSEA. This chain's CDR3 is CSGTQGAQWGDTQYF. The CDR3 nucleotides are TGCAGCGGGACGCAGGGGGCGCAGTGGGGAGATACGCAGTATTTT.

The chain joins TRBV5-1 to TRBJ2-1, with D hard to call. There are 14 residues in the CDR3. Trimming took off 6 bases at V and 4 bases at J, with 14 bases between the two ends. Per the germline V gene, CDR1 is SGHRS and CDR2 is YFSETQ. The CDR3 sequence: CASTLDPAYNEQFF. In nucleotides, the CDR3 is TGCGCCAGCACCCTCGATCCAGCTTACAATGAGCAGTTCTTC.

CDR3 sequence (DNA): TGCGCCAGCAGCCACTCTCTACCTCAGGGGGATTACTACAATGAGCAGTTCTTC. It translates to CASSHSLPQGDYYNEQFF. V usage is TRBV4-3 and J usage is TRBJ2-1; the match to TRBD1 covers 7 bases. Germline V lookup: CDR1 LGHNA, CDR2 YSLEER. With 3 bases clipped from V and 3 bases from J, the junction kept 14 bases outside the gene matches. The CDR3 consists of 18 residues.

The chain uses TRBV9 and TRBJ2-4; 11 bases fit TRBD1. Germline CDR1 is SGDLS and CDR2 is YYNGEE. The CDR3 length is 14 residues. V was pared by 3 bases and J by 6 bases, with 2 bases of the junction left unmatched. The CDR3 region is CASSAGQGVNIQYF. In nucleotides, the CDR3 is TGTGCCAGCAGCGCGGGACAGGGGGTAAACATTCAGTACTTC.

The genes are TRBV15 and TRBJ2-1, with 9 bases matching TRBD1. From germline, CDR1 is LNHNV and CDR2 YYDKDF (reference sequence). The CDR3 has 16 amino acids. Trimming at V came to 3 bases and at J to 7 bases, leaving 10 bases not matched to a gene. This CDR3 reads CATSSYPGQGKNEQFF. The CDR3 DNA reads TGTGCCACCAGCAGTTATCCGGGACAGGGTAAGAATGAGCAGTTCTTC.

This sequence joins TRBV7-9 and TRBJ1-2; D is uncertain. From germline, CDR1 is SEHNR and CDR2 FQNEAQ (reference sequence). CDR3 size: 12 residues. Trimming removed 5 bases at V and 8 bases at J, with 12 bases between. The CDR3 DNA follows: TGTGCCAGCAGCCCGGCGTCGAGAGGCTACACCTTC. It yields the protein CASSPASRGYTF.

The chain joins TRBV15 to TRBJ1-2; TRBD1 matches 7 bases. The CDR3 is made up of 16 amino acids. From germline, CDR1 is LNHNV and CDR2 YYDKDF (reference sequence). Unmatched junction bases numbered 9, after V lost 1 base and J lost 4 bases. In nucleotides, the CDR3 is TGTGCCACCAGCAGAGGCCCGGGACAGCTCGGCTATGGCTACACCTTC. It specifies CATSRGPGQLGYGYTF.

The rearrangement joins TRBV13 to TRBJ2-7; 9 bases match TRBD2. Trimming removed 0 bases from V and 0 bases from J; junction bases left unmatched: 3. Germline V gives CDR1 PRHDT, CDR2 FYEKMQ (reference sequence). The CDR3 loop spans 16 amino acids. The CDR3 DNA follows: TGTGCCAGCAGCTTAGGGCGGGAGGGCGCCTCCTACGAGCAGTACTTC. As protein: CASSLGREGASYEQYF.

CDR3 nucleotide sequence: TGCGCCAGCAGCCGGTCTGGACAGCTGGACACTGAAGCTTTCTTT. Protein: CASSRSGQLDTEAFF. The rearrangement links TRBV5-1 to TRBJ1-1; the D gene is possibly TRBD1 (6 bases). The CDR3 loop spans 15 amino acids. V dropped 4 bases and J dropped 3 bases, with 16 bases sitting between them. Germline CDR1 reads SGHRS; CDR2 reads YFSETQ. Complete variable domain (other parts from reference TRBV5-1 and TRBJ1-1): KAGVTQTPRYLIKTRGQQVTLSCSPISGHRSVSWYQQTPGQGLQFLFEYFSETQRNKGNFPGRFSGRQFSNSRSEMNVSTLELGDSALYLCASSRSGQLDTEAFFGQGTRLTVV.

The CDR3 region is CASSSALAFYNEQFF. Here the CDR3 DNA reads TGTGCCAGCAGCTCCGCTTTAGCGTTCTACAATGAGCAGTTCTTC. The genes are TRBV7-2 and TRBJ2-1; perhaps TRBD2 as D (5 bases). Germline V CDR1 and CDR2: SGHTA, FQGNSA. The CDR3 is 15 amino acids. V lost 4 bases and J lost 3, with 13 bases in between.

This sequence joins TRBV7-9 and TRBJ1-5, with TRBD1 identical over 12 bases. This CDR3 has 19 residues. Germline V lookup: CDR1 SEHNR, CDR2 FQNEAQ (reference sequence). J lost 0 bases, V lost 5 bases, and 11 bases had no gene match. The chain's CDR3 is CASSQGTGGAPYSNQPQHF. CDR3 DNA: TGTGCCAGCAGCCAAGGGACAGGGGGCGCCCCATATAGCAATCAGCCCCAGCATTTT.

The chain is built from TRBV5-5 and TRBJ1-2, with a weak D call TRBD1 (6 bases). Germline loops: CDR1 SGHKS, CDR2 YYEKEE (reference sequence). The CDR3 is 14 residues long. V shed 4 bases and J shed 2 bases, with 12 bases lying between them. The CDR3 nucleotides are TGTGCCAGCAGCCTCCGGACAGAGAACTATGGCTACACCTTC. This gives the protein CASSLRTENYGYTF.

The genes are TRBV6-5 and TRBJ2-7; 14 bases fit TRBD2. This CDR3 is built from 15 residues. V trimming: 8 bases; J trimming: 6 bases; junction bases outside the gene matches: 9. Germline CDR1 MNHEY, CDR2 SVGAGI. CDR3 nucleotides: TGTGCCAGCGGTACCCGACTAGCGGGAGGGCGCGAGCAGTACTTC. Residues: CASGTRLAGGREQYF.